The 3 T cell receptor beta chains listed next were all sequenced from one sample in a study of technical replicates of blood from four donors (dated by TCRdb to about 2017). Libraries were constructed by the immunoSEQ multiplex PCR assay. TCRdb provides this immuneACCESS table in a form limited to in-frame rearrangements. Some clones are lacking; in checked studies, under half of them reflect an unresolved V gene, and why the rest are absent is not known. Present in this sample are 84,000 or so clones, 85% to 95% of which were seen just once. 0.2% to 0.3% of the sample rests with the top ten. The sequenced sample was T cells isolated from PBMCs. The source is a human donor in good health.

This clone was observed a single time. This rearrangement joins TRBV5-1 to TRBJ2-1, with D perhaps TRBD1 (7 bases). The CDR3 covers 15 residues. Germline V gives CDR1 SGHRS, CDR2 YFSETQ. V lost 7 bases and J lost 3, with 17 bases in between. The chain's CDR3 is CASLGGGTDYNEQFF. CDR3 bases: TGCGCCAGCTTGGGTGGAGGGACAGACTACAATGAGCAGTTCTTC.

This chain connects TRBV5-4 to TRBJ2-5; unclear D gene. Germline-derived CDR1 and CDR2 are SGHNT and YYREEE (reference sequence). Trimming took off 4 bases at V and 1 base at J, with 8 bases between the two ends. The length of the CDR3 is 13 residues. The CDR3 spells CASSPWAQETQYF. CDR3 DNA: TGTGCCAGCAGCCCCTGGGCCCAAGAGACCCAGTACTTC.

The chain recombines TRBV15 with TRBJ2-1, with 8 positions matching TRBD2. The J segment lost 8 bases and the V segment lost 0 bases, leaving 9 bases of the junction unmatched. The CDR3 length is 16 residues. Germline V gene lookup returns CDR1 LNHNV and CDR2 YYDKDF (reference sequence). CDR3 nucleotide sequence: TGTGCCACCAGCAGAGATGTCGGGAGGGCCGGGGATGAGCAGTTCTTC. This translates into CATSRDVGRAGDEQFF.